Listed here are 21 T cell receptor beta chains from one sample, sequenced in a study of control samples from healthy donors and cancer patients. This table comes from immunoSEQ multiplex PCR, and its TCRdb copy is limited to in-frame clones, with some not included. Of approximately 54,000 clones in the sample, more than 70% were seen once. Sequencing was performed on PBMCs. Receptors were obtained from a man over 45 with head and neck cancer.

The chain has TRBV6-1 and TRBJ1-2, with 11 bases matching TRBD1. The CDR3 sequence is 15 residues long. The J segment lost 5 bases and the V segment lost 3 bases, leaving 5 bases of the junction unmatched. Germline CDR1 is MNHNS and CDR2 is SASEGT. The CDR3 DNA follows: TGTGCCAGCAGTGAGGACAGGGGGCGAAGGTATGGCTACACCTTC. Its protein product is CASSEDRGRRYGYTF.

The table lists this clone with a few counts. J is TRBJ2-3 and V is TRBV5-1, with D perhaps matching TRBD2 (6 bases). Germline CDR1 and CDR2: SGHRS and YFSETQ. The V gene lost 1 base and the J gene lost 4 bases, with 13 bases spanning the gap. The CDR3 extends over 15 amino acids. The CDR3 nucleotides read TGCGCCAGCAGCTTGATGTTGGGGGAGGCAGATACGCAGTATTTT. It yields the protein CASSLMLGEADTQYF.

This chain links TRBV6-2 or TRBV6-3 with TRBJ2-1; 9 positions match TRBD2. The germline CDR1 and CDR2 sequences are MNHEY and SVGEGT. V lost 6 bases and J lost 3; bases outside the gene matches: 6. This CDR3 comprises 15 residues. This CDR3 is CASSIAGARYNEQFF. As DNA, the CDR3 is TGTGCCAGCAGCATAGCGGGAGCCCGCTACAATGAGCAGTTCTTC.

This chain connects TRBV19 to TRBJ2-1; 10 bases are a match to TRBD1. Germline V gives CDR1 LNHDA, CDR2 SQIVND (reference sequence). This CDR3 has 15 amino acids. Germline trimming cut 4 bases from V and 15 bases from J; bases unmatched to any gene: 15. CDR3 in DNA: TGTGCCAGTAGTACCTCCGGACAGGGGGACCTAGGGGGGTTCTTC. It is translated as CASSTSGQGDLGGFF. The full variable domain, completed using reference TRBV19 and TRBJ2-1, is DGGITQSPKYLFRKEGQNVTLSCEQNLNHDAMYWYRQDPGQGLRLIYYSQIVNDFQKGDIAEGYSVSREKKESFPLTVTSAQKNPTAFYLCASSTSGQGDLGGFFGPGTRLTVL.

V is TRBV5-6 and J is TRBJ1-2; possible D gene TRBD1, 5 bases. Germline values: CDR1 SGHDT, CDR2 YYEEEE. The V end lost 2 bases, the J end lost 8 bases, and 13 bases lay between the germline ends. The CDR3 spans 13 residues. CDR3 protein: CASSFIGERGYTF. In DNA, the CDR3 is TGTGCCAGCAGCTTTATAGGGGAACGGGGCTACACCTTC.

The V and J genes are TRBV18 and TRBJ1-3; TRBD1 might be the D (5 bases). Germline values: CDR1 KGHSH, CDR2 LQKENI. The CDR3 is 17 residues long. V was cut by 0 bases and J by 0 bases, with 12 bases left in between. In nucleotides, the CDR3 is TGTGCCAGCTCACCACCGGGGCACTTAAGCTCTGGAAACACCATATATTTT. This sequence encodes CASSPPGHLSSGNTIYF. Full variable domain (remainder filled in from reference TRBV18 and TRBJ1-3): NAGVMQNPRHLVRRRGQEARLRCSPMKGHSHVYWYRQLPEEGLKFMVYLQKENIIDESGMPKERFSAEFPKEGPSILRIQQVVRGDSAAYFCASSPPGHLSSGNTIYFGEGSWLTVV.

The chain has TRBV12-3 or TRBV12-4 and TRBJ1-2; no clear D gene. The CDR3 spans 13 residues. Trimming shortened V by 11 bases and J by 4 bases, and 17 bases separated the two germline ends. CDR3 nucleotides: TGTGCCGTCCGTATCAAGTCCCCCTATGGCTACACCTTC. Residues: CAVRIKSPYGYTF.

As concerns this clone: Distinct nucleotide sequences in the sample also encode this CDR3. This rearrangement joins TRBV11-1 to TRBJ2-1, with D perhaps TRBD1 (6 bases). This CDR3 comprises 13 residues. V shed 1 base and J shed 8 bases, with 9 bases lying between them. Per germline, CDR1 SGHAT and CDR2 FQDESV (reference sequence). The CDR3 is CASSLVRGHEQFF. CDR3 DNA: TGTGCCAGCAGCTTAGTCAGGGGACATGAGCAGTTCTTC.

The rearrangement links TRBV4-2 to TRBJ2-7, with D possibly being TRBD2 (6 bases). The CDR3 runs 14 residues. CDR1 is LGHNA and CDR2 is YNFKEQ in the germline V gene. The ends were cut back, 1 base at V and 4 bases at J, with 11 bases in the middle. DNA for the CDR3: TGTGCCAGCAGCCAAGCCGGGGGTCGGTACGAGCAGTACTTC. This encodes CASSQAGGRYEQYF.

The CDR3 DNA is TGTGCCAGCAGTGGATCGGGGGCTCAGGCTAACTATGGCTACACCTTC. Protein: CASSGSGAQANYGYTF. The V and J genes are TRBV6-2 or TRBV6-3 and TRBJ1-2; D might be TRBD1 (6 bases). This CDR3 has 16 amino acids. Trimming took off 5 bases at V and 0 bases at J, with 16 bases between the two ends. Germline-derived CDR1 and CDR2 are MNHEY and SVGEGT.

The chain joins TRBV4-3 to TRBJ1-3; D not certain. Germline CDR1 LGHNA, CDR2 YSLEER. The CDR3 loop spans 16 amino acids. Trimming took 0 bases from V and 4 from J, leaving 13 bases between them. Written as DNA, the CDR3 is TGCGCCAGCAGCCAAGACCTCCGAACATACGGAAACACCATATATTTT. Encoded protein: CASSQDLRTYGNTIYF.

The chain links TRBV10-3 to TRBJ2-3, with a weak D call TRBD1 (6 bases). V lost 1 base and J lost 4, with 9 bases in between. Germline V gives CDR1 ENHRY, CDR2 SYGVKD. This CDR3 is built from 14 residues. Written as DNA, the CDR3 is TGTGCCATCAGTGAGTTAGAGGGGGCAGATACGCAGTATTTT. As protein: CAISELEGADTQYF.

This rearrangement joins TRBV27 to TRBJ1-6, with D possibly TRBD1 on 6 matching bases. Trimming took 4 bases from V and 7 from J, leaving 11 bases between them. This CDR3 region has 14 residues. Looked up from germline, CDR1 is MNHEY and CDR2 is SMNVEV (reference sequence). The CDR3 DNA reads as TGTGCCAGCAGTTCCAACAGGGTGAATTCACCCCTCCACTTT. Translation gives CASSSNRVNSPLHF.

As DNA, the CDR3 is TGTGCCAGCAGCTTAGACAGGGCCCACGAGCAGTACTTC. As protein: CASSLDRAHEQYF. The chain recombines TRBV11-3 with TRBJ2-7; maybe TRBD1 (5 bases). The V end was cut by 0 bases, the J end by 5 bases, with 8 bases between. There are 13 residues in the CDR3. CDR1 is SGHNT, CDR2 YENEEA, per germline.

The chain combines TRBV27 with TRBJ2-7; 7 nucleotides line up with TRBD1. Germline V gene data show CDR1 as MNHEY and CDR2 as SMNVEV (reference sequence). With V trimmed by 2 bases and J by 5 bases, 12 bases remained unmatched. The CDR3 contains 16 residues. Here the CDR3 reads CASSLTDNRGIHEQYF. DNA for the CDR3: TGTGCCAGCAGTTTAACCGACAACAGGGGAATCCACGAGCAGTACTTC.

This chain uses TRBV4-3 with TRBJ2-1; D is unresolved. Trimming removed 0 bases at V and 9 bases at J, with 12 bases between. CDR1 and CDR2 from the germline V gene are LGHNA and YSLEER. The CDR3 has 14 amino acids. The CDR3 nucleotides read TGCGCCAGCAGCCAAGAGATCATGGGGTTTGAGCAGTTCTTC. The encoded protein is CASSQEIMGFEQFF.

The V call is TRBV3-1 (or the pseudogene TRBV3-2), the J call TRBJ1-2, with 10 bases matching TRBD1. The CDR3 runs to 19 residues. The V gene's germline CDR1 is LGHDT and CDR2 YNNKEL (reference sequence). V shed 2 bases, J shed 2 bases, and the junction held 14 bases outside the gene matches. CDR3 nucleotide sequence: TGTGCCAGCAGCCAATTTCCAGCTGACAGGGGGCTTGAGAACTATGGCTACACCTTC. It is translated as CASSQFPADRGLENYGYTF.

Concerning this clone: Other DNA sequences from this sample encode an identical CDR3 as well. V gene TRBV5-1 combines with J gene TRBJ2-7; tentative D call: TRBD2 (5 bases). Germline CDR1 and CDR2: SGHRS and YFSETQ. This CDR3 is built from 11 residues. Trimming shortened V by 2 bases and J by 5 bases, and 5 bases separated the two germline ends. The CDR3 sequence: CASSFGDEQYF. CDR3 DNA sequence: TGCGCCAGCAGCTTCGGGGACGAGCAGTACTTC.

The chain employs TRBV24-1 and TRBJ2-2; D may match TRBD1 or TRBD2 (5 bases each). Germline V gene sequence: CDR1 KGHDR, CDR2 SFDVKD. CDR3 length: 14 amino acids. Trimming stripped 1 base from V and 8 bases from J, with 10 bases between. The CDR3 is CATSDFRDGGELFF. CDR3 DNA: TGTGCCACCAGTGATTTCAGGGACGGAGGGGAGCTGTTTTTT.

The chain joins TRBV3-1 (or the pseudogene TRBV3-2) to TRBJ1-3; D is ambiguous. Germline values: CDR1 LGHDT, CDR2 YNNKEL (reference sequence). The CDR3 runs 14 residues. Trimming pared 3 bases from V and 0 bases from J, leaving 6 bases between. CDR3 region: CASSQHDSGNTIYF. Here the CDR3 DNA reads TGTGCCAGCAGCCAGCATGACTCTGGAAACACCATATATTTT.

In regard to this clone: The conserved final phenylalanine or tryptophan is absent from the CDR3, which likely points to a read error. The DNA is left out, because the CDR3 cannot be placed on it with certainty; the CDR3 is given as TCRdb lists it. The rearrangement joins TRBV10-1 to TRBJ1-2; the table gives TRBD1 as D, unverified against the DNA. The V gene's germline CDR1 is WNHNN and CDR2 SYGVQD (reference sequence). Ends included, the CDR3 has 13 residues. CDR3 residues: CASTDSWATDPLS.